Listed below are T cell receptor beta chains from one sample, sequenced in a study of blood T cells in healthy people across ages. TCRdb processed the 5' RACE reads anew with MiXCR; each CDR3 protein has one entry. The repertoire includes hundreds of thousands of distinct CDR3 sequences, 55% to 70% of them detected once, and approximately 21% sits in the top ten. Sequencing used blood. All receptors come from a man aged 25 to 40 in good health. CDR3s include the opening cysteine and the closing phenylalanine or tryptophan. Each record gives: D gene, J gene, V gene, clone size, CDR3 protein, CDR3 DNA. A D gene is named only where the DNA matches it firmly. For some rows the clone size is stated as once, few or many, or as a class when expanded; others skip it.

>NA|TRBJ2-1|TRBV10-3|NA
CAISEERSHNEQFF
TGTGCCATCAGTGAGGAAAGGTCCCACAATGAGCAGTTCTTC
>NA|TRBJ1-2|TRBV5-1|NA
CASSWDTGSTGYTF
TGCGCCAGCAGCTGGGATACAGGTTCAACTGGCTACACCTTC
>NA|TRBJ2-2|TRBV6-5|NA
CASSYSIAGELFF
TGTGCCAGCAGTTACTCGATCGCCGGGGAGCTGTTTTTT
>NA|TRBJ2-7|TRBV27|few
CASSILPGGTGLYEQYF
TGTGCCAGCAGCATATTACCGGGAGGGACAGGGTTGTACGAGCAGTACTTC
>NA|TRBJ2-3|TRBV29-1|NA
CSVEVGDTQYF
TGCAGCGTTGAAGTGGGAGATACGCAGTATTTT
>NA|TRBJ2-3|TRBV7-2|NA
CACTGDSGTDTQYF
TGTGCCTGCACAGGAGACAGCGGCACAGATACGCAGTATTTT
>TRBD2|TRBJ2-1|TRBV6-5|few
CASSYLTSGRVDEQFF
TGTGCCAGCAGTTACTTGACTAGCGGGAGAGTCGATGAGCAGTTCTTC
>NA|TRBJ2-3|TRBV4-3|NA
CASSLIGSPGTQYF
TGCGCCAGCAGCCTGATCGGAAGCCCCGGTACGCAGTATTTT
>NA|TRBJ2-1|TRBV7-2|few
CASSLTRGPYNEQFF
TGTGCCAGCAGCTTAACTCGCGGCCCTTACAATGAGCAGTTCTTC
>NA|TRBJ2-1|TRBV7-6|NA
CASSRLGAAHNEQFF
TGTGCCAGCAGCCGACTCGGAGCGGCCCACAATGAGCAGTTCTTC
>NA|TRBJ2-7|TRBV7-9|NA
CASSLVMGTESSYEQYF
TGTGCCAGCAGCTTAGTTATGGGGACGGAGAGCTCCTACGAGCAGTACTTC
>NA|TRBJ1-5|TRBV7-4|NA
CASSLKNSDPNQPQHF
TGTGCCAGCAGCTTAAAGAATTCGGACCCGAATCAGCCCCAGCATTTT
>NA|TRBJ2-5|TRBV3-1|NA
CASSYKGGQIVYQETQYF
TGTGCCAGCAGCTACAAAGGCGGACAGATAGTGTACCAAGAGACCCAGTACTTC
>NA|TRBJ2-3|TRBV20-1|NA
CSASLSIRPDTQYF
TGCAGTGCTAGCCTGAGTATTAGACCAGATACGCAGTATTTT
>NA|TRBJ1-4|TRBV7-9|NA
CASTAFREKLFF
TGTGCCAGCACAGCGTTCCGGGAAAAACTGTTTTTT
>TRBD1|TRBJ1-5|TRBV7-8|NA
CASSRGGVTGGGQPQHF
TGTGCCAGCAGCCGCGGGGGGGTGACAGGGGGTGGTCAGCCCCAGCATTTT
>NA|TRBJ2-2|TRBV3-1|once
CASSQGGSWSAGELFF
TGTGCCAGCAGCCAAGGAGGTAGCTGGTCCGCCGGGGAGCTGTTTTTT
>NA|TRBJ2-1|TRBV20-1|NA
CSAKTSSGGDEQFF
TGCAGTGCTAAGACTAGCTCAGGGGGTGATGAGCAGTTCTTC
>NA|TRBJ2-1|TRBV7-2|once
CASSLWGRVSHNEQFF
TGTGCCAGCAGCTTATGGGGGCGGGTTAGCCACAATGAGCAGTTCTTC
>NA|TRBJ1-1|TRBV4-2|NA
CASSQEPDWVKNTEAFF
TGTGCCAGCAGCCAAGAACCCGATTGGGTAAAGAACACTGAAGCTTTCTTT